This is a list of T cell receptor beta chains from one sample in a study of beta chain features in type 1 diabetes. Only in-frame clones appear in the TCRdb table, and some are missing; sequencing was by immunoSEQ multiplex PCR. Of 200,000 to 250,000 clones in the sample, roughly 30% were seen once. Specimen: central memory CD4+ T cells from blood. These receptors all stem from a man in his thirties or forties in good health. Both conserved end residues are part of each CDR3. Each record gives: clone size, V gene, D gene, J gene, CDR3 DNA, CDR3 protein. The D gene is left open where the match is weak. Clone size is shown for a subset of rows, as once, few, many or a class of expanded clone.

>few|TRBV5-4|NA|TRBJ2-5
TGTGCCAGCAGCTTGGAACGGCAAGAGACCCAGTACTTC
CASSLERQETQYF
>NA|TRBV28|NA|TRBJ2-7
TGTGCCAGCAGCCCTTCCGGCGGCCCCTACGAGCAGTACTTC
CASSPSGGPYEQYF
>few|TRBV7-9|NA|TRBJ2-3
TGTGCCAGCAGCAAAGAGAGGGCAGATACGCAGTATTTT
CASSKERADTQYF
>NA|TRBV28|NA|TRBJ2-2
TGTGCCAGCAGCCCTTCTCGCGGGGAGCTGTTTTTT
CASSPSRGELFF
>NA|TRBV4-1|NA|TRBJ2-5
TGCGCCAGCAGCCAAGGGGTATCCAGGGAGGAGACCCAGTACTTC
CASSQGVSREETQYF
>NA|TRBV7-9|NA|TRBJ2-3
TGTGCCAGCAGCTTAAGCAGCGGTTCCACAGATACGCAGTATTTT
CASSLSSGSTDTQYF
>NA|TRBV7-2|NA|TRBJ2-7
TGTGCCAGCAGCTGCGCGCCGGGACTGACTTTGGCGGGCGAGCAGTACTTC
CASSCAPGLTLAGEQYF
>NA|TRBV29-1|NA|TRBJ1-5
TGCAGCGTCTGGACGCTCGGCCAGCCCCAGCATTTT
CSVWTLGQPQHF
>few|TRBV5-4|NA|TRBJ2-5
TGTGCCAGCAGCGGGCAAGAGACCCAGTACTTC
CASSGQETQYF
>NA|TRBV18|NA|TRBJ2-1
TGTGCCAGCTCGCCTAGTAGCGGACCGTACAATGAGCAGTTCTTC
CASSPSSGPYNEQFF
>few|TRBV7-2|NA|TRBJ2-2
TGTGCCAGCAGCTTGAAAGGGGGAACCGGGGAGCTGTTTTTT
CASSLKGGTGELFF
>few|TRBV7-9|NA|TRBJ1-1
TGTGCCAGCAGCGAATATACTGAAGCTTTCTTT
CASSEYTEAFF